This paragraph reports one TCR beta chain. Its recognized antigen is unknown. Per-nucleotide qualities are absent, and no much larger clonotype sits a single base away. The immunoSEQ Assay, a bias-controlled multiplex PCR, was used to amplify TCRbeta CDR3 regions from genomic DNA. The authors processed their data as follows. The number of nucleated cells in each sample was estimated by amplification of reference gene primers within the assay. To quantify the absolute abundance of each unique TCRbeta CDR3 rearrangement, sequence reads were collapsed and filtered. For each sample, productive Simpson clonality was calculated as the square root of Simpson's diversity index over productive rearrangements. In TCRdb, the immuneACCESS table is reduced to in-frame sequences with V and J assigned. These tables do not hold every clone; where another copy was compared, an unresolved V gene accounts for under half, and the others remain unexplained. That table furnishes V, J and clone size, whereas the DNA furnished D and trimming. The sample data list about 280,000 clones, and more than 75% of these were observed just once. The ten largest make up roughly 2% of the sample.

Participants in the prospective study were aged roughly 18 to 95 years, lived in about two dozen United States geographic areas, and enrolled through a virtual design. To assign participants to cohorts, the prospective study relied on clinical history that participants themselves reported in a screening survey and a study questionnaire. In the prospective study, mobile phlebotomists collected whole blood, serum and a nasopharyngeal or oropharyngeal swab from each participant. Participants in the prospective study had the option to provide additional blood draws and questionnaires over a roughly two-month period. Before DNA extraction, blood samples from the prospective study were shipped at room temperature or frozen. This entry belongs to a study of blood T cell repertoires in COVID-19 (dated by TCRdb to about 2020). The study in broad terms: ImmuneRACE Cohort 3 recovered participants were defined by two consecutive negative NP/OP PCR tests, healthcare professional clearance, or symptom resolution. Collaborator samples came from the United States, Italy and Spain and covered acute and convalescent phases of COVID-19. The material from the prospective study consisted of cDNA or gDNA derived from T cells, B-cell-depleted T cells, or PBMCs. The dataset comprised deeply sampled blood TCRbeta repertoires from subjects exposed to, actively infected with, or recovered from COVID-19. The repertoires were released in a freely available public database meant as a resource for research on the immune response to SARS-CoV-2. The samples were drawn from two sources: the first 160 participants of the ongoing ImmuneRACE study, and 950 to 1,500 subjects contributed by 6 global collaborators. Nearly every sample came with metadata listing a de-identified subject ID, COVID-19 status, age in years and sex. Where available, HLA class I and class II types were obtained from metadata supplied by the sample provider rather than from assay-based typing.

Study-wide conclusions, independent of this receptor: The amount of clinical and demographic metadata varied by source and participant and was provided uncurated.

Trimming removed 0 bases from V and 9 bases from J; the gene matches leave 15 bases unexplained. The germline V gene encodes CDR1 SQVTM and CDR2 ANQGSEA. The CDR3 measures 17 amino acids from cysteine to phenylalanine. CDR3 DNA only is kept here, 51 bases in frame from base 1. The sequence was obtained from a woman in her sixties in a cohort exposed to, infected with or recovered from COVID-19 (not recorded which). Sequencing was carried out using PBMCs or T cells enriched from blood (not recorded which). This chain is built from TRBV29-1 and TRBJ2-1; 9 central bases correspond to TRBD1. CDR3 protein: CSVEDGGGTGTGGEQFF. DNA sequence: TGCAGCGTTGAAGATGGAGGGGGGACAGGGACAGGTGGTGAGCAGTTCTTC.